This TCR beta chain was documented in a study of radiation and T cells in renal cell carcinoma. On the study more broadly: Nephrectomy followed 15 Gy stereotactic body radiation by 4 weeks.

CDR3 size: 16 residues. V was pared by 0 bases and J by 8 bases, with 9 bases of the junction left unmatched. Germline values: CDR1 SGHDT, CDR2 YYEEEE. In regard to this clone: The antigen remains undetermined.

General study findings and limits: Top tumor clonotypes rose in blood 2 weeks post-radiation, then contracted. Baseline intratumoral clonotype presence is unknown without pretreatment biopsies.

Profiled with immunoSEQ multiplex PCR; TCRdb holds only in-frame clones, not every one. Of about 130,000 clones listed, approximately 78% are singletons. Documented time point: blood 2 weeks post-SBRT. The treatment is: 15 Gy SBRT to primary tumor, nephrectomy 4 weeks later. This renal cell carcinoma was of the clear cell type. The chain couples TRBV5-6 to TRBJ1-4, with 8 bases matching TRBD1. The sequence came from a woman in her sixties or seventies with renal cell carcinoma. Sequenced here: blood, sampled from a patient whose treatment included radiotherapy and nephrectomy. The CDR3 loop reads CASSLGLGTGVEKLFF. CDR3 in DNA: TGTGCCAGCAGCTTGGGACTCGGGACAGGCGTAGAAAAACTGTTTTTT.